Shown below are 18 T cell receptor beta chains from a single sample sequenced in a study of cytomegalovirus exposure and HLA in healthy donors. In the PCR, 60 Vbeta and 13 Jbeta primers were used. The repertoire was sequenced with immunoSEQ multiplex PCR; TCRdb's copy has only in-frame clones and lacks some. This table holds 150,000 to 200,000 clones, around two thirds found once. The specimen sequenced was PBMCs. These receptors were obtained from a man younger than 40 in good health and CMV-seropositive.

V and J are TRBV27 and TRBJ1-6; D not certain. The CDR3 has 14 amino acids. Germline V gene lookup returns CDR1 MNHEY and CDR2 SMNVEV (reference sequence). The V and J ends lost 4 bases and 9 bases respectively, with 13 bases between them. The CDR3 DNA sequence: TGTGCCAGCAGTTATCGGGGATTGGGTTCACCCCTCCACTTT. It translates to CASSYRGLGSPLHF.

The chain has TRBV2 and TRBJ2-2, with a weak D call TRBD2 (5 bases). Germline V gene data show CDR1 as SNHLY and CDR2 as FYNNEI. This CDR3 is built from 15 residues. V was pared by 3 bases and J by 5 bases, with 13 bases between. The CDR3, as DNA: TGTGCCAGCAGTGACAGGCCTTGGAGGACCGGGGAGCTGTTTTTT. Its protein product is CASSDRPWRTGELFF.

The chain joins TRBV15 to TRBJ1-1; D possibly corresponds to TRBD1 (6 bases). The CDR3 totals 15 residues. The germline gives CDR1 LNHNV, CDR2 YYDKDF (reference sequence). The V and J ends lost 0 bases and 8 bases respectively, with 16 bases between them. CDR3 in amino acids: CATSRDWGWGREAFF. The CDR3, as DNA: TGTGCCACCAGCAGAGATTGGGGATGGGGGCGAGAAGCTTTCTTT. Based on the CDR3 plus reference TRBV15 and TRBJ1-1, the full variable domain is DAMVIQNPRYQVTQFGKPVTLSCSQTLNHNVMYWYQQKSSQAPKLLFHYYDKDFNNEADTPDNFQSRRPNTSFCFLDIRSPGLGDTAMYLCATSRDWGWGREAFFGQGTRLTVV.

This clone was counted a few times. The chain employs TRBV28 and TRBJ2-7, with D perhaps TRBD2 (6 bases). Trimming pared 3 bases from V and 6 bases from J, leaving 9 bases between. The CDR3 is 12 amino acids. Germline assignment: CDR1 MDHEN and CDR2 SYDVKM. The chain's CDR3 is CASSLRGLEQYF. The DNA of the CDR3 is TGTGCCAGCAGTTTGCGGGGTCTCGAGCAGTACTTC.

The chain carries TRBV10-3 and TRBJ2-2, with 9 positions matching TRBD2. The V gene end was trimmed by 4 bases and the J gene end by 5 bases; junction bases not matched to a gene: 26. This CDR3 has 22 amino acids. Germline values: CDR1 ENHRY, CDR2 SYGVKD. CDR3 nucleotides: TGTGCCATCAGTGGGCTGACGAGGGGGGGCCAGATAGCGGGAGATCTTACCGGGGAGCTGTTTTTT. Amino acid sequence: CAISGLTRGGQIAGDLTGELFF.

The V gene is TRBV7-7, the J gene TRBJ2-5; 7 bases map to TRBD1. The V and J ends lost 5 bases and 7 bases, in that order; junction bases with no gene match: 7. There are 13 residues in the CDR3. Germline V lookup: CDR1 SSHAT, CDR2 FNYEAQ (reference sequence). CDR3 DNA sequence: TGTGCCAGCAGCAGAGACAGGGAGAGGACCCAGTACTTC. It specifies CASSRDRERTQYF.

The chain employs TRBV28 and TRBJ1-1; TRBD1 aligns across 7 bases. The germline V gene encodes CDR1 MDHEN and CDR2 SYDVKM. This CDR3 has 14 amino acids. V lost 5 bases to trimming and J lost 5 bases; unmatched junction nucleotides: 8. The CDR3 is CASSAHSDRTEAFF. In DNA, the CDR3 is TGTGCCAGCAGTGCACACTCGGACAGGACTGAAGCTTTCTTT.

CDR3 coding DNA: TGTGCCAGCAGTGAATATATTCAGGGGCACTCACCCCTCCACTTT. It encodes CASSEYIQGHSPLHF. The chain joins TRBV25-1 to TRBJ1-6; the D gene is possibly TRBD1 (6 bases). V was clipped by 0 bases and J by 10 bases, with 13 bases between them. The germline CDR1 and CDR2 sequences are MGHDK and SYGVNS. This CDR3 is built from 15 residues. The full variable domain, with the rest looked up from reference TRBV25-1 and TRBJ1-6, is EADIYQTPRYLVIGTGKKITLECSQTMGHDKMYWYQQDPGMELHLIHYSYGVNSTEKGDLSSESTVSRIRTEHFPLTLESARPSHTSQYLCASSEYIQGHSPLHFGNGTRLTVT.

The rearrangement uses TRBV10-3 and TRBJ2-5; 7 bases line up with TRBD2. Germline CDR1 reads ENHRY; CDR2 reads SYGVKD. This CDR3 has 16 residues. The junction had 12 bases not matched to a gene; V was cut back by 4 bases and J by 4 bases. The CDR3 loop reads CAISGGGSVTGETQYF. The CDR3 DNA reads TGTGCCATCAGTGGGGGCGGGAGTGTGACTGGAGAGACCCAGTACTTC.

The V gene is TRBV30, the J gene TRBJ1-1; D is perhaps TRBD1 (5 bases). The CDR3 has 15 residues. V lost 1 base, J lost 4 bases, and 16 bases lay in between. Germline V gene sequence: CDR1 GTSNPN, CDR2 SVGIG (reference sequence). The chain's CDR3 is CAWSARGGVGTEAFF. As DNA, the CDR3 is TGTGCCTGGAGTGCAAGGGGAGGGGTGGGCACTGAAGCTTTCTTT.

The chain combines TRBV5-1 with TRBJ1-2, with D unresolved. The CDR3 consists of 13 residues. Trimming removed 2 bases from V and 4 bases from J, with 9 bases in between. Germline V gene lookup returns CDR1 SGHRS and CDR2 YFSETQ. This chain's CDR3 is CASSFIPGYGYTF. CDR3 nucleotides: TGCGCCAGCAGCTTTATACCGGGCTATGGCTACACCTTC.

This clone appeared a single time. This chain joins TRBV19 and TRBJ2-3, with TRBD2 matching 10 bases. This CDR3 comprises 14 residues. Per the germline V gene, CDR1 is LNHDA and CDR2 is SQIVND (reference sequence). The V and J ends lost 6 bases and 6 bases, in that order; junction bases with no gene match: 6. The CDR3: CASRDPSGSDTQYF. The CDR3 DNA follows: TGTGCCAGTAGAGATCCTAGCGGGAGTGATACGCAGTATTTT.

This clone was recorded a few times. The chain uses TRBV7-9 and TRBJ2-5, with TRBD2 as a possible D gene (5 bases). The CDR3 loop spans 15 amino acids. Germline V gene data show CDR1 as SEHNR and CDR2 as FQNEAQ (reference sequence). V gave up 8 bases and J gave up 2 bases, with 18 bases separating them. The CDR3 nucleotides are TGTGCCAGCCTGAGCGGCACAGAGATACAAGAGACCCAGTACTTC. It translates to CASLSGTEIQETQYF. The complete variable domain, with remaining parts taken from reference TRBV7-9 and TRBJ2-5, reads DTGVSQNPRHKITKRGQNVTFRCDPISEHNRLYWYRQTLGQGPEFLTYFQNEAQLEKSRLLSDRFSAERPKGSFSTLEIQRTEQGDSAMYLCASLSGTEIQETQYFGPGTRLLVL.

The chain carries TRBV28 and TRBJ2-4; 10 bases map to TRBD1. This CDR3 region has 14 residues. V shed 6 bases, J shed 6 bases, and the junction held 5 bases outside the gene matches. Germline lookup yields CDR1 MDHEN and CDR2 SYDVKM. CDR3 protein: CASSRGQGRNIQYF. The CDR3 bases are TGTGCCAGCAGCCGGGGACAGGGGAGAAACATTCAGTACTTC.

The rearrangement links TRBV5-1 to TRBJ2-1, with 9 bases aligning to TRBD2. V dropped 4 bases and J dropped 1; count of bases not matched to a gene: 3. In germline, CDR1 is SGHRS, CDR2 YFSETQ. CDR3 size: 15 residues. CDR3 region: CASSGSGGSYNEQFF. CDR3 nucleotides: TGCGCCAGCAGCGGTAGCGGGGGATCCTACAATGAGCAGTTCTTC. Together with reference TRBV5-1 and TRBJ2-1, the CDR3 gives the full variable domain: KAGVTQTPRYLIKTRGQQVTLSCSPISGHRSVSWYQQTPGQGLQFLFEYFSETQRNKGNFPGRFSGRQFSNSRSEMNVSTLELGDSALYLCASSGSGGSYNEQFFGPGTRLTVL.

The chain recombines TRBV10-3 with TRBJ1-4; 7 bases fit TRBD1. Trimming took 6 bases from V and 4 from J; bases not matched to a gene: 11. The V gene's germline CDR1 is ENHRY and CDR2 SYGVKD. The CDR3 length is 16 residues. CDR3 protein: CAIRPEQGTDNEKLFF. In nucleotides, the CDR3 is TGTGCCATCAGACCAGAACAAGGGACAGATAATGAAAAACTGTTTTTT.

The chain employs TRBV5-1 and TRBJ1-1; 7 bases agree with TRBD1. Germline CDR1 and CDR2: SGHRS and YFSETQ. The CDR3 loop spans 13 amino acids. Germline trimming cut 5 bases from V and 5 bases from J; bases unmatched to any gene: 6. CDR3 DNA sequence: TGCGCCAGCAGGAAGGGGGCGAGTACTGAAGCTTTCTTT. Translating it yields CASRKGASTEAFF.

This chain's CDR3 is CASSSGSKADTQYF. CDR3 coding DNA: TGTGCCAGCAGCAGCGGGAGCAAAGCAGATACGCAGTATTTT. J is TRBJ2-3 and V is TRBV7-3, with 8 bases that match TRBD2. The germline gives CDR1 SGHTA, CDR2 FQGTGA. V lost 5 bases and J lost 4; bases outside the gene matches: 5. This CDR3 is 14 amino acids long.